This T cell receptor (beta chain) was identified in a study of shared clonotypes between healthy human individuals. Approximately 82 million PBMCs were counted before genomic DNA extraction. Data came from immunoSEQ multiplex PCR; TCRdb stores just in-frame clones and leaves some out. The table shows some 530,000 clones, with roughly 80% occurring only once. Trimming at V came to 5 bases and at J to 5 bases, leaving 10 bases not matched to a gene. The germline CDR1 and CDR2 sequences are LGHNT and FRNRAP. The CDR3 totals 16 residues. The genes are TRBV12-5 and TRBJ2-3; 10 positions agree with TRBD1. Sequencing was performed on PBMCs. This sequence was found in a middle-aged woman in good health. Some clones in this sample may be carry-over from other donors' samples. The CDR3 spells CASGPGDRGTVDTQYF. The CDR3 DNA is TGTGCTAGTGGTCCGGGGGACAGGGGAACGGTAGATACGCAGTATTTT.